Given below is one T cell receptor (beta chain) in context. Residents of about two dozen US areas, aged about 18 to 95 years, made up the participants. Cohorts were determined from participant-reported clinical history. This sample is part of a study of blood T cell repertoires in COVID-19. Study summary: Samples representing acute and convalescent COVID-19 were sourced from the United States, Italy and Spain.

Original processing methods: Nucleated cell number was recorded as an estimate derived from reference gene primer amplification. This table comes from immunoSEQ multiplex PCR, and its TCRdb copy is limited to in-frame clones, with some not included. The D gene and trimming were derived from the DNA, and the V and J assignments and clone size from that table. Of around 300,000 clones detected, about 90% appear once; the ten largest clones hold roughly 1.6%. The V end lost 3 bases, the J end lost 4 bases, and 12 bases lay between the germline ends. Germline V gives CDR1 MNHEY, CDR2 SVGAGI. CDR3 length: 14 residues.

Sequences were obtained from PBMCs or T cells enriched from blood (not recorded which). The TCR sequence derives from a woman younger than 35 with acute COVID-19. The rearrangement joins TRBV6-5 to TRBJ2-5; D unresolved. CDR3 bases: TGTGCCAGCAGTTATGAGGAAGGTAGAGAGACCCAGTACTTC. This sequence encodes CASSYEEGRETQYF.